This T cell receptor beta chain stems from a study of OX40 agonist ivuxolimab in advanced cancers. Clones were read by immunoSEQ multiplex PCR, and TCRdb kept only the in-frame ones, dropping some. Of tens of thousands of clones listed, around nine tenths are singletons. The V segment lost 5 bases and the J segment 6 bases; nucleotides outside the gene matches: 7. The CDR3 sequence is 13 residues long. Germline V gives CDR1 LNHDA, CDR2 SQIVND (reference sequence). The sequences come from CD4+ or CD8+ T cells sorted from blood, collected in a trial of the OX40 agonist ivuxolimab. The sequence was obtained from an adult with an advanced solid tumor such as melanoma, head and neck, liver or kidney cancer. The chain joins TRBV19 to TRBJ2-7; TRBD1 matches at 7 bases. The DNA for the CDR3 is TGTGCCAGTAGTCAGGGGGTTGGAGGCGAGCAGTACTTC. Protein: CASSQGVGGEQYF.